These 3 T cell receptor beta chains originate from one sample sequenced in a study of CD8 T cells in ankylosing spondylitis. No cognate antigen is known for these TCRs. TCRdb passed the 5' RACE reads through MiXCR, listing each CDR3 protein once. The sample holds about 400,000 distinct CDR3 sequences, about a fifth seen once. General study findings and limits: There was a TCR beta motif, made of roughly eight highly homologous variants, that appeared characteristic of ankylosing spondylitis blood.

Input material: blood, either unsorted or a sorted T cell fraction (not recorded which). The source of these receptors is a male donor with ankylosing spondylitis.

The gene calls are TRBV2 and TRBJ2-7; perhaps TRBD1 as D (7 bases). Trimming stripped 6 bases from V and 4 bases from J, with 25 bases between. There are 17 residues in the CDR3. From germline, CDR1 is SNHLY and CDR2 FYNNEI. The DNA of the CDR3 is TGTGCCAGCAGGACCGCGACAGGGACTGGGAGCCGATACGAGCAGTACTTC. Translating it yields CASRTATGTGSRYEQYF. Supplemented by reference TRBV2 and TRBJ2-7, the full variable domain reads EPEVTQTPSHQVTQMGQEVILRCVPISNHLYFYWYRQILGQKVEFLVSFYNNEISEKSEIFDDQFSVERPDGSNFTLKIRSTKLEDSAMYFCASRTATGTGSRYEQYFGPGTRLTVT.

The count of this clonotype is one. This chain joins TRBV10-3 and TRBJ1-1; tentatively, D is TRBD1 (5 bases). Germline lookup yields CDR1 ENHRY and CDR2 SYGVKD. V lost 2 bases, J lost 1 base, and 11 bases lay in between. The CDR3 contains 15 residues. CDR3: CAISEAGTANTEAFF. CDR3 in DNA: TGTGCCATCAGTGAGGCCGGGACCGCGAACACTGAAGCTTTCTTT.

This clonotype was observed a handful of times. The CDR3 loop is CSASRDPIAPTEAFF. CDR3 DNA sequence: TGCAGTGCTAGCCGGGACCCTATTGCCCCAACTGAAGCTTTCTTT. J is TRBJ1-1 and V is TRBV20-1, with a tentative D call TRBD1 (5 bases). Germline V gives CDR1 DFQATT, CDR2 SNEGSKA (reference sequence). V was shortened by 3 bases and J by 5 bases, with 19 bases between the two germline ends. The CDR3 length is 15 residues.